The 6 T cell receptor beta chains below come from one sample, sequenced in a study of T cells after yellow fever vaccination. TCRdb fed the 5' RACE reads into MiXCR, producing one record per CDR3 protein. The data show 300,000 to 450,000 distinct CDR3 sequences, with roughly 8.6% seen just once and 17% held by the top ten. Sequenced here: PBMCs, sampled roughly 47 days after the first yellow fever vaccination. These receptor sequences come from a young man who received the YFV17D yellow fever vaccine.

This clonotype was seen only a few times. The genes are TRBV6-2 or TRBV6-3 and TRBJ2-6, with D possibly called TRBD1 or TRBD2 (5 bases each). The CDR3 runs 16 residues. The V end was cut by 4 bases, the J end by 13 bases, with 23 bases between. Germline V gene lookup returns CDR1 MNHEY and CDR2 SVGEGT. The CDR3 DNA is TGTGCCAGCAGTTTACTGAAACCGGGACGGCCAAGGGTCCTGACTTTC. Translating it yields CASSLLKPGRPRVLTF.

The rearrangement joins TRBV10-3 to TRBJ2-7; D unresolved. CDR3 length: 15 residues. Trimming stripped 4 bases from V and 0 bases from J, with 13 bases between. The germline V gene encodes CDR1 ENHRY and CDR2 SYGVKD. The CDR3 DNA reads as TGTGCCATCAGTGTGAGATCGGAGACCTCCTACGAGCAGTACTTC. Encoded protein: CAISVRSETSYEQYF.

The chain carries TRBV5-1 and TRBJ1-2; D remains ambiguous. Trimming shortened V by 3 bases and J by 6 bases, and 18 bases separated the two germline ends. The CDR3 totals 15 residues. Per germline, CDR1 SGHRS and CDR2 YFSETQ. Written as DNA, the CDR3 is TGCGCCAGCAGCTCCAGACCCGATGGGGTAAATGGCTACACCTTC. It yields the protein CASSSRPDGVNGYTF.

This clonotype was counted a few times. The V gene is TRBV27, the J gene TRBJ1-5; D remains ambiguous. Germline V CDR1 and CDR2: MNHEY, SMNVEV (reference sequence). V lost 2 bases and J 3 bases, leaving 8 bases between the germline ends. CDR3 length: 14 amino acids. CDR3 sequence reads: CASSLTRLNQPQHF. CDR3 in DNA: TGTGCCAGCAGTTTAACCAGGCTCAATCAGCCCCAGCATTTT.

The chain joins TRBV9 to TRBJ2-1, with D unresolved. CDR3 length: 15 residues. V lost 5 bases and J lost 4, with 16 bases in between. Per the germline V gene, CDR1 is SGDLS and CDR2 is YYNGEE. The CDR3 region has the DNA TGTGCCAGCAGTCCCGGGTGGGCGAATTACAATGAGCAGTTCTTC. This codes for CASSPGWANYNEQFF.

This CDR3 is CASSLARQGAFF. CDR3 DNA: TGTGCCAGCAGCTTAGCGCGTCAGGGAGCTTTCTTT. The chain is built from TRBV7-2 and TRBJ1-1; the D gene is possibly TRBD1 (5 bases). V gave up 0 bases and J gave up 10 bases, with 9 bases separating them. Germline V gene data show CDR1 as SGHTA and CDR2 as FQGNSA. The CDR3 is made up of 12 amino acids.